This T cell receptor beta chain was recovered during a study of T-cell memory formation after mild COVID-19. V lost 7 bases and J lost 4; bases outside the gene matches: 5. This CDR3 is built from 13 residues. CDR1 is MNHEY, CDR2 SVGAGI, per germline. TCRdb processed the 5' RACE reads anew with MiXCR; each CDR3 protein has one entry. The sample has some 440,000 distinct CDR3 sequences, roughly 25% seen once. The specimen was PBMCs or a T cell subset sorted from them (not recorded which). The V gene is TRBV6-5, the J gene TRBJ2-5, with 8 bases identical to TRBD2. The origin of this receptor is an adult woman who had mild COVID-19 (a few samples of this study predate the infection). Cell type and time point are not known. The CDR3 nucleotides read TGTGCCAGCACCGGGAGGGTTGGAGAGACCCAGTACTTC. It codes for CASTGRVGETQYF.